This T cell receptor (beta chain) was retrieved from a study of neurological immune-mediated disorders. This clonotype was counted at least ten times. cDNA was made by 5'RACE with 10-nucleotide random UMIs. Over 190 million TCR-beta sequences from 15-18 subjects came out of each sequencing run. TCRdb independently ran MiXCR on the 5' RACE reads; one entry per CDR3 protein. The sample yields under 75,000 distinct CDR3 sequences, over 5% seen once. Germline CDR1 reads DFQATT; CDR2 reads SNEGSKA (reference sequence). The CDR3 has 14 amino acids. V trimming: 1 base; J trimming: 12 bases; junction bases outside the gene matches: 13.

The chain carries TRBV20-1 and TRBJ2-7, with 9 bases matching TRBD2. This receptor was obtained from a human donor with multiple sclerosis. The donor label of this sample is uncertain. Material: PBMCs. This CDR3 is CSARVAGATPPGYF. CDR3 nucleotides: TGCAGTGCTAGAGTAGCGGGGGCCACCCCCCCCGGGTACTTC.